The rows below give T cell receptor beta chains drawn from one sample of a study of blood T cell repertoires in COVID-19. Using immunoSEQ multiplex PCR, the repertoire was profiled, and TCRdb retains in-frame clones only, with some absent. The sample records about 130,000 clones, 84% being singletons. Sequenced: peripheral blood. These TCRs come from a human donor in a cohort sampled during active COVID-19. CDR3s include the opening cysteine and the closing phenylalanine or tryptophan. The order of the fields is CDR3 protein, CDR3 DNA, clone size, D gene, V gene, J gene. The D gene is left open where the match is weak. Expanded clones get a size class; other rows say once, few or many, or leave the size out.

CASSRGGSYEQYF,TGTGCCAGCTCCCGGGGGGGTTCCTACGAGCAGTACTTC,medium-sized,TRBD2,TRBV18,TRBJ2-7
CTSREGAGGPENEQYF,TGCACCAGCCGTGAAGGAGCGGGGGGGCCGGAGAACGAGCAGTACTTC,-,-,TRBV1,TRBJ2-7
CASSYSIDRTVGYTF,TGTGCCAGCAGTTACTCGATAGACAGGACGGTTGGCTACACCTTC,-,-,TRBV6-2/TRBV6-3,TRBJ1-2
CASSRGYQPQHF,TGTGCCAGCAGTCGGGGATATCAGCCCCAGCATTTT,-,-,TRBV2,TRBJ1-5
CATSRDRGQGYEQYF,TGTGCCACCAGCAGAGACAGGGGGCAGGGCTACGAGCAGTACTTC,few,TRBD1,TRBV15,TRBJ2-7
CASTGRHTEAFF,TGTGCCTCGACAGGTCGGCACACTGAAGCTTTCTTT,few,-,TRBV10-3,TRBJ1-1
CASSESKKNREYKSPLHF,TGCGCCAGCAGTGAGTCGAAAAAAAACCGGGAGTATAAGTCACCCCTCCACTTT,-,-,TRBV10-1,TRBJ1-6
CASRGAGQPQHF,TGTGCCAGCAGAGGAGCGGGACAGCCCCAGCATTTT,-,-,TRBV5-8,TRBJ1-5
CASSETGVNYGYTF,TGTGCCAGCAGTGAGACAGGGGTTAACTATGGCTACACCTTC,-,TRBD1,TRBV6-1,TRBJ1-2
CASSPGQGDRETQYF,TGTGCCAGCAGCCCCGGACAGGGTGATCGGGAGACCCAGTACTTC,-,TRBD1,TRBV5-4,TRBJ2-5
CASSIATSETDTQYF,TGTGCCAGTAGTATAGCGACTAGCGAAACAGATACGCAGTATTTT,-,TRBD2,TRBV19,TRBJ2-3
CASSLQGETQYF,TGTGCCAGCAGCCTCCAGGGAGAGACCCAGTACTTC,-,-,TRBV11-3,TRBJ2-5
CASSQVSGVIGANVLTF,TGTGCCAGCAGCCAAGTTTCGGGGGTAATTGGGGCCAACGTCCTGACTTTC,-,-,TRBV4-2,TRBJ2-6
CASSVRTASKAFF,TGTGCCAGCAGCGTTCGGACAGCTTCGAAAGCTTTCTTT,-,-,TRBV9,TRBJ1-1
CASSVLGLAGGDNEQFF,TGTGCCAGCAGCGTTCTGGGACTAGCGGGGGGGGACAATGAGCAGTTCTTC,once,TRBD2,TRBV9,TRBJ2-1
CASSQQESTEAFF,TGTGCCAGCAGTCAACAGGAAAGCACTGAAGCTTTCTTT,-,-,TRBV6-5,TRBJ1-1
CASSNLRQGNYEQYF,TGTGCCAGCAGTAACCTACGACAGGGCAACTACGAGCAGTACTTC,-,TRBD1,TRBV6-2/TRBV6-3,TRBJ2-7
CSVENDEGVGYTF,TGCAGCGTTGAAAACGATGAGGGAGTGGGCTACACCTTC,-,-,TRBV29-1,TRBJ1-2
CASSLMPEETQYF,TGTGCCAGCAGCTTAATGCCGGAAGAGACCCAGTACTTC,-,-,TRBV7-3,TRBJ2-5
CASSLGLGSTDTQYF,TGTGCCAGCAGCCTGGGACTTGGGAGCACAGATACGCAGTATTTT,-,-,TRBV3-1/TRBV3-2,TRBJ2-3
CASSGPSGSQYEQFF,TGTGCCAGCAGCGGCCCTAGCGGGAGTCAGTATGAGCAGTTCTTC,-,TRBD2,TRBV9,TRBJ2-1
CASSQETIRPDRLLHF,TGCGCCAGCAGCCAAGAGACGATCAGGCCCGACCGTCTCCTCCACTTT,-,-,TRBV4-1,TRBJ1-6
CASKTSGTDTQYF,TGTGCCAGCAAAACTAGCGGCACAGATACGCAGTATTTT,-,TRBD2,TRBV27,TRBJ2-3
CASSPTRPGANVLTF,TGTGCCAGCAGTCCCACGCGGCCCGGGGCCAACGTCCTGACTTTC,-,-,TRBV27,TRBJ2-6
CASTHSRNFGNTIYF,TGTGCCAGCACCCACTCGAGGAACTTTGGAAACACCATATATTTT,-,-,TRBV5-6,TRBJ1-3
CASSPLGDRGYEQYF,TGTGCCAGCAGCCCCTTGGGGGACAGAGGCTACGAGCAGTACTTC,-,TRBD1,TRBV28,TRBJ2-7
CASSGGLAGAVGDTQYF,TGCGCCAGCAGCGGCGGACTAGCGGGAGCTGTGGGAGATACGCAGTATTTT,few,TRBD2,TRBV5-1,TRBJ2-3
CASSLGDRNTGELFF,TGTGCCAGCAGCTTAGGGGACAGAAACACCGGGGAGCTGTTTTTT,-,TRBD1,TRBV7-2,TRBJ2-2
CASSPPTGGYTF,TGTGCCAGCAGTCCCCCCACGGGTGGCTACACCTTC,-,-,TRBV6-5,TRBJ1-2
CASRDARDTWGTQYF,TGCGCCAGCAGGGACGCCCGGGACACCTGGGGGACCCAGTACTTC,-,-,TRBV5-1,TRBJ2-5
CASSPQAGPHYEQYF,TGTGCCAGCAGCCCCCAGGCGGGTCCCCACTACGAGCAGTACTTC,once,-,TRBV11-2,TRBJ2-7
CASSPRQISYEQYF,TGTGCCAGCTCACCACGCCAGATCTCCTACGAGCAGTACTTC,-,-,TRBV18,TRBJ2-7
CASTGRGLADNEQFF,TGTGCCAGCACTGGTCGGGGACTAGCGGACAATGAGCAGTTCTTC,-,TRBD2,TRBV4-2,TRBJ2-1
CASSPAREGRETQYF,TGTGCCAGCAGCCCAGCACGGGAGGGCCGAGAGACCCAGTACTTC,-,TRBD2,TRBV9,TRBJ2-5
CASSFDSSGANVLTF,TGTGCCAGCAGCTTCGACAGCTCTGGGGCCAACGTCCTGACTTTC,-,-,TRBV5-6,TRBJ2-6
CASTRDSNNYGYTF,TGTGCCAGTACCAGGGACTCAAACAACTATGGCTACACCTTC,-,-,TRBV19,TRBJ1-2